This entry is about one TCR beta chain. The antigen is not known. Each donor supplied about 2.5 ml of blood. Total RNA, at around 3,800 ng, went into every TCR library. TCRdb derives one entry per CDR3 protein from the 5' RACE reads, leaving out DNA. This table holds about 210,000 distinct CDR3 sequences. This entry comes from a study of monozygotic twins with inflammatory bowel disease. Study-wide results and caveats: Using the inverse Simpson index, IBD patients had lower TCRbeta diversity than healthy co-twins.

Germline-derived CDR1 and CDR2 are SGHRS and YFSETQ. This CDR3 is built from 14 residues. The sample consisted of blood. The sequence was obtained from a human donor with ulcerative colitis or Crohn's disease, or a healthy co-twin of an affected twin (not recorded which). The gene calls are TRBV5-1 and TRBJ1-2; TCRdb names TRBD1, which stays unverified in the absence of DNA. The CDR3 spells CASSSAGTGEGYTF.